Following are 18 T cell receptor beta chains from one sample sequenced in a study of OX40 agonist ivuxolimab in advanced cancers. Method: immunoSEQ multiplex PCR; TCRdb's copy keeps in-frame clones and lacks some. The sample holds over 70,000 clones, roughly 90% seen once. The input for sequencing was CD4+ or CD8+ T cells sorted from blood, taken in a trial of the OX40 agonist ivuxolimab. The receptor source for this set is an adult with an advanced solid tumor such as melanoma, head and neck, liver or kidney cancer.

V usage is TRBV28 and J usage is TRBJ2-5; maybe TRBD2 (6 bases). This CDR3 is 12 amino acids long. The germline V gene has CDR1 MDHEN and CDR2 SYDVKM. Trimming removed 6 bases at V and 7 bases at J, with 12 bases between. The CDR3 reads CASSRTTPTQYF. CDR3 in DNA: TGTGCCAGCAGCCGGACTACGCCGACCCAGTACTTC.

This chain uses TRBV19 with TRBJ2-5; D remains ambiguous. The CDR3 has 14 amino acids. CDR1 is LNHDA and CDR2 is SQIVND in the germline V gene (reference sequence). The V and J ends lost 3 bases and 5 bases respectively, with 13 bases between them. This chain's CDR3 is CASSIPRQQETQYF. CDR3 nucleotide sequence: TGTGCCAGTAGTATCCCGCGCCAGCAGGAGACCCAGTACTTC.

V is TRBV7-8 and J is TRBJ2-7; no reliable D call. V lost 1 base and J 2 bases, leaving 6 bases between the germline ends. CDR1 is SGHVS, CDR2 FQNEAQ, per germline. This CDR3 has 13 amino acids. The CDR3: CASSLEGPYEQYF. CDR3 nucleotide sequence: TGTGCCAGCAGCTTAGAAGGGCCCTACGAGCAGTACTTC.

V and J are TRBV19 and TRBJ2-2; 8 bases map to TRBD2. CDR1 is LNHDA, CDR2 SQIVND, per germline (reference sequence). The CDR3 runs to 17 residues. The ends lost 4 bases at V and 7 bases at J; junction bases unmatched: 14. The CDR3 loop is CASSSRTSQVLGGELFF. Written as DNA, the CDR3 is TGTGCCAGTAGTAGCCGGACTAGCCAAGTCCTAGGCGGGGAGCTGTTTTTT.

This chain links TRBV27 with TRBJ2-4, with TRBD2 identical over 13 bases. This CDR3 is 18 amino acids long. The trim removed 4 bases at V and 1 base at J, leaving 7 bases unmatched. Germline CDR1 and CDR2: MNHEY and SMNVEV (reference sequence). Here the CDR3 reads CASSSRTSGSGAKNIQYF. The CDR3 DNA reads TGTGCCAGCAGTTCTAGGACTAGCGGGAGCGGGGCCAAAAACATTCAGTACTTC.

As DNA, the CDR3 is TGCGCCAGCGCGGGAGGGCCCCACAATGAGCAGTTCTTC. Protein: CASAGGPHNEQFF. The genes are TRBV5-1 and TRBJ2-1; TRBD2 matches at 9 bases. The CDR3 has 13 residues. CDR1 is SGHRS, CDR2 YFSETQ, per germline. V lost 7 bases, J lost 5 bases, and 4 bases stayed unmatched.

V and J are TRBV28 and TRBJ1-3, with a possible D match to TRBD1 (6 bases). Germline loops: CDR1 MDHEN, CDR2 SYDVKM. The ends were cut back, 7 bases at V and 5 bases at J, with 18 bases in the middle. This CDR3 is built from 15 residues. CDR3 loop: CASTPRAQGRNTIYF. CDR3 nucleotide sequence: TGTGCCAGCACCCCTCGGGCCCAGGGGAGAAACACCATATATTTT.

V usage is TRBV7-2 and J usage is TRBJ2-7, with D perhaps matching TRBD2 (6 bases). Trimming removed 2 bases from V and 3 bases from J, with 14 bases in between. CDR1 is SGHTA and CDR2 is FQGNSA in the germline V gene. CDR3 size: 15 residues. The CDR3: CASSLYGTLNYEQYF. The CDR3 bases are TGTGCCAGCAGCTTATATGGGACTCTCAACTACGAGCAGTACTTC.

The chain recombines TRBV9 with TRBJ2-2; no reliable D call. The ends were cut back, 7 bases at V and 2 bases at J, with 21 bases in the middle. The CDR3 has 17 amino acids. CDR1 and CDR2 (germline): SGDLS, YYNGEE. CDR3 sequence reads: CASWLGTPSSNTGELFF. The CDR3 region has the DNA TGTGCCAGCTGGTTGGGCACTCCCTCTTCCAACACCGGGGAGCTGTTTTTT.

This clone appeared once. The genes are TRBV5-5 and TRBJ2-7; D gene unclear. V was pared by 2 bases and J by 0 bases, with 9 bases between. The germline V gene encodes CDR1 SGHKS and CDR2 YYEKEE (reference sequence). This CDR3 has 14 amino acids. In DNA form, the CDR3 reads TGTGCCAGCAGCTTACCAACGCTCTCCTACGAGCAGTACTTC. Protein sequence: CASSLPTLSYEQYF.

The gene calls are TRBV19 and TRBJ2-1, with D tentatively TRBD2 (6 bases). V dropped 3 bases and J dropped 0 bases, with 9 bases sitting between them. The germline gives CDR1 LNHDA, CDR2 SQIVND (reference sequence). The CDR3 covers 15 residues. The CDR3 loop is CASSMAGSSYNEQFF. CDR3 coding DNA: TGTGCCAGTAGTATGGCGGGAAGCTCCTACAATGAGCAGTTCTTC. Variable domain in full (rest from reference TRBV19 and TRBJ2-1): DGGITQSPKYLFRKEGQNVTLSCEQNLNHDAMYWYRQDPGQGLRLIYYSQIVNDFQKGDIAEGYSVSREKKESFPLTVTSAQKNPTAFYLCASSMAGSSYNEQFFGPGTRLTVL.

This chain joins TRBV7-2 and TRBJ1-1; possibly TRBD1 for D (5 bases). In germline, CDR1 is SGHTA, CDR2 FQGNSA. The CDR3 is 15 amino acids. Between the trimmed V and J ends, which lost 9 bases and 1 base, there was a span of 18 bases. CDR3 region: CASAQGGGRNTEAFF. CDR3 in DNA: TGTGCCAGTGCGCAGGGTGGGGGTAGGAACACTGAAGCTTTCTTT.

CDR3 loop: CASRLAGGGYNEQFF. The CDR3 DNA reads TGTGCCAGCAGGCTAGCGGGAGGAGGATACAATGAGCAGTTCTTC. V is TRBV6-5 and J is TRBJ2-1, with 11 positions matching TRBD2. This CDR3 is built from 15 residues. CDR1 MNHEY and CDR2 SVGAGI come from the germline V gene. Trimming removed 6 bases from V and 4 bases from J; junction bases left unmatched: 5.

This clone was seen once. The rearrangement links TRBV5-4 to TRBJ1-6, with 8 positions matching TRBD1. Germline V gene sequence: CDR1 SGHNT, CDR2 YYREEE (reference sequence). The CDR3 is 15 residues long. The V and J ends lost 4 bases and 7 bases, in that order; junction bases with no gene match: 7. CDR3 amino acids: CASSQRQGLNSPLHF. CDR3 nucleotides: TGTGCCAGCAGCCAGAGACAGGGGCTGAATTCACCCCTCCACTTT.

The gene calls are TRBV19 and TRBJ2-7; 10 nucleotides match TRBD1. Germline-derived CDR1 and CDR2 are LNHDA and SQIVND (reference sequence). Unmatched junction bases numbered 5, after V lost 4 bases and J lost 2 bases. This CDR3 contains 15 residues. In DNA form, the CDR3 reads TGTGCCAGTAGTACCCGACAGGGGGCGGCCTACGAGCAGTACTTC. Translation: CASSTRQGAAYEQYF.

The CDR3 sequence: CAIRGTGDFEQFF. The CDR3 DNA reads as TGTGCCATCAGAGGGACAGGGGATTTTGAGCAGTTCTTC. The chain is built from TRBV10-3 and TRBJ2-1, with 10 bases aligning to TRBD1. J gave up 9 bases and V 6 bases, and 5 bases lay outside the gene matches. The CDR3 consists of 13 residues. Germline V CDR1 and CDR2: ENHRY, SYGVKD.

This clone was counted a single time. The chain carries TRBV2 and TRBJ2-1, with unresolved D. This CDR3 spans 16 amino acids. V lost 0 bases and J 3 bases, leaving 12 bases between the germline ends. CDR1 SNHLY and CDR2 FYNNEI come from the germline V gene. CDR3 bases: TGTGCCAGCAGTGAAGCCGGTCGGCCGTTCTACAATGAGCAGTTCTTC. Translation: CASSEAGRPFYNEQFF.

The genes are TRBV18 and TRBJ2-1; 10 bases match TRBD2. The J segment lost 4 bases and the V segment lost 0 bases, leaving 3 bases of the junction unmatched. The CDR3 length is 16 residues. Germline V lookup: CDR1 KGHSH, CDR2 LQKENI. The CDR3 loop is CASSPPSSGRYNEQFF. For the CDR3, the DNA is TGTGCCAGCTCACCACCGTCTAGCGGGAGATACAATGAGCAGTTCTTC.